A selection of T cell receptor beta chains follows, all from one sample in a study of blood T cell repertoires in COVID-19. Clones were sequenced by immunoSEQ multiplex PCR, and TCRdb holds only the in-frame ones, with some missing. Among about 130,000 clones listed, 80% to 90% were seen once. Sequenced input: peripheral blood. These receptors were obtained from a man aged 45 to 65 with active COVID-19. Each CDR3 is given with its conserved first and last residue. A D gene is named only where the DNA matches it firmly. Clone size is given for some rows only: seen once, a few or many times, or a class if the clone is expanded.

cdr3_nt: TGCGCCAGCAGCCAAGAAACAGGGAGGAACACTGAAGCTTTCTTT; cdr3_aa: CASSQETGRNTEAFF; d_call: -; v_call: TRBV4-3; j_call: TRBJ1-1; clone_size: -
cdr3_nt: TGTGCCAGCAGCCCCGATCCGGGGAAAGCCTACGAGCAGTACTTC; cdr3_aa: CASSPDPGKAYEQYF; d_call: -; v_call: TRBV11-2; j_call: TRBJ2-7; clone_size: few
cdr3_nt: TGTGCCAGCAGCCAAGGACAGGTGAGCAATCAGCCCCAGCATTTT; cdr3_aa: CASSQGQVSNQPQHF; d_call: -; v_call: TRBV3-1/TRBV3-2; j_call: TRBJ1-5; clone_size: -
cdr3_nt: TGTGCCAGCAGCCCAGACCTGACAGGGCGAGGGATGAACACTGAAGCTTTCTTT; cdr3_aa: CASSPDLTGRGMNTEAFF; d_call: TRBD1; v_call: TRBV5-5; j_call: TRBJ1-1; clone_size: -
cdr3_nt: TGTGCCAGCAGCTTAGATACTCTCTTC; cdr3_aa: CASSLDTLF; d_call: -; v_call: TRBV7-2; j_call: TRBJ2-1; clone_size: once
cdr3_nt: TGTGCCAGTAGTATAGAGGGGACAACCTACAATGAGCAGTTCTTC; cdr3_aa: CASSIEGTTYNEQFF; d_call: -; v_call: TRBV19; j_call: TRBJ2-1; clone_size: -
cdr3_nt: TGTGCCAGCAGCTTAGTAGAGGGAGGTTCACCCCTCCACTTT; cdr3_aa: CASSLVEGGSPLHF; d_call: -; v_call: TRBV7-2; j_call: TRBJ1-6; clone_size: once
cdr3_nt: TGTGCCAGCAGGCCCCTTGGTCACAAGTACACTGAAGCTTTCTTT; cdr3_aa: CASRPLGHKYTEAFF; d_call: -; v_call: TRBV6-5; j_call: TRBJ1-1; clone_size: -
cdr3_nt: TGTGCCAGTCGGGACATGGGTGGCTACACCTTC; cdr3_aa: CASRDMGGYTF; d_call: -; v_call: TRBV19; j_call: TRBJ1-2; clone_size: -
cdr3_nt: TGTGCCAGCAGCGTAGGTGACAGGCTGAACACTGAAGCTTTCTTT; cdr3_aa: CASSVGDRLNTEAFF; d_call: -; v_call: TRBV9; j_call: TRBJ1-1; clone_size: -
cdr3_nt: TGTGCCAGCAGTCCCCAATTCGGGACCCAGTACTTC; cdr3_aa: CASSPQFGTQYF; d_call: -; v_call: TRBV3-1/TRBV3-2; j_call: TRBJ2-5; clone_size: -
cdr3_nt: TGCGCCAGCAGCCAATTTACAGGGGAGGCCCAGTACTTC; cdr3_aa: CASSQFTGEAQYF; d_call: -; v_call: TRBV4-1; j_call: TRBJ2-5; clone_size: few
cdr3_nt: TGTGCCAGTAGCCTCGGGGGATCGCACACCGGGGAGCTGTTTTTT; cdr3_aa: CASSLGGSHTGELFF; d_call: -; v_call: TRBV19; j_call: TRBJ2-2; clone_size: -
cdr3_nt: TGTGCCAGCAGCTTAGGACAGGGGGAGGGCGAAAAACTGTTTTTT; cdr3_aa: CASSLGQGEGEKLFF; d_call: TRBD1; v_call: TRBV7-9; j_call: TRBJ1-4; clone_size: -
cdr3_nt: TGTGCCAGCGGGAGGTACCAAGAGACCCAGTACTTC; cdr3_aa: CASGRYQETQYF; d_call: -; v_call: TRBV9; j_call: TRBJ2-5; clone_size: -
cdr3_nt: TGTGCTAGTGGTTTGGCTTGGACAGGACCTACTGGAAACACCATATATTTT; cdr3_aa: CASGLAWTGPTGNTIYF; d_call: TRBD1; v_call: TRBV12-5; j_call: TRBJ1-3; clone_size: few
cdr3_nt: TGTGCCATCAGTGAGGGAATCGGGAGCAATCAGCCCCAGCATTTT; cdr3_aa: CAISEGIGSNQPQHF; d_call: -; v_call: TRBV10-3; j_call: TRBJ1-5; clone_size: -
cdr3_nt: TGTGCCAGCAGCTTAGCCACATATGGCTACACCTTC; cdr3_aa: CASSLATYGYTF; d_call: -; v_call: TRBV7-8; j_call: TRBJ1-2; clone_size: -
cdr3_nt: TGTGCCAGCGGACAGGGGAGGTTCGAGACCCAGTACTTC; cdr3_aa: CASGQGRFETQYF; d_call: TRBD1; v_call: TRBV6-6; j_call: TRBJ2-5; clone_size: -
cdr3_nt: TGCGCCAGCAATGGGGCATACGGACCCGGGGAGCTGTTTTTT; cdr3_aa: CASNGAYGPGELFF; d_call: -; v_call: TRBV5-1; j_call: TRBJ2-2; clone_size: once
cdr3_nt: TGTGCCAGCAGCGATCTTGGGGGGGGCCTCACAGATACGCAGTATTTT; cdr3_aa: CASSDLGGGLTDTQYF; d_call: -; v_call: TRBV6-2/TRBV6-3; j_call: TRBJ2-3; clone_size: -
cdr3_nt: TGTGCCAGCAGTCCGGTCCCATCCCAACCCCTCCACTTT; cdr3_aa: CASSPVPSQPLHF; d_call: -; v_call: TRBV6-5; j_call: TRBJ1-6; clone_size: once
cdr3_nt: TGTGCCAGTCTCGCTAGTTCCAACAAAGCCTATGGCTACACCTTC; cdr3_aa: CASLASSNKAYGYTF; d_call: -; v_call: TRBV19; j_call: TRBJ1-2; clone_size: -
cdr3_nt: TGTGCCAGTAGTATGGGACAGGGGGGCTTTCAGCCCCAGCATTTT; cdr3_aa: CASSMGQGGFQPQHF; d_call: TRBD1; v_call: TRBV19; j_call: TRBJ1-5; clone_size: once
cdr3_nt: TGTGCCAGCTCACCGACTAGCGGGTTCACAGATACGCAGTATTTT; cdr3_aa: CASSPTSGFTDTQYF; d_call: TRBD2; v_call: TRBV18; j_call: TRBJ2-3; clone_size: -
cdr3_nt: TGTGCCAGCAGAGGCACTAGCGGGGTATACTTC; cdr3_aa: CASRGTSGVYF; d_call: TRBD2; v_call: TRBV28; j_call: TRBJ2-7; clone_size: few
cdr3_nt: TGTGCCTGGACTCGGGGTGAGGTCATTGAAAAACTGTTTTTT; cdr3_aa: CAWTRGEVIEKLFF; d_call: -; v_call: TRBV30; j_call: TRBJ1-4; clone_size: -
cdr3_nt: TGCGCCAGCAGCCCAGAGGGGGGGTCCGGAAACACCATATATTTT; cdr3_aa: CASSPEGGSGNTIYF; d_call: -; v_call: TRBV5-1; j_call: TRBJ1-3; clone_size: -
cdr3_nt: TGTGCCAGCGGGCAATACCAGGGGGCCTACGAGCAGTACTTC; cdr3_aa: CASGQYQGAYEQYF; d_call: TRBD1; v_call: TRBV6-5; j_call: TRBJ2-7; clone_size: once
cdr3_nt: TGTGCCAGCAGTGCGACTAGCGGGGGACTAGGGGGTGGGGCCAACGTCCTGACTTTC; cdr3_aa: CASSATSGGLGGGANVLTF; d_call: TRBD2; v_call: TRBV6-1; j_call: TRBJ2-6; clone_size: -
cdr3_nt: TGTGCCAGTAGTATCCAGACAGGGAGCTCCTATAATTCACCCCTCCACTTT; cdr3_aa: CASSIQTGSSYNSPLHF; d_call: TRBD1; v_call: TRBV19; j_call: TRBJ1-6; clone_size: -
cdr3_nt: TGTGCCAGCAGTGAAGCGCGGGGGCTGAACACTGAAGCTTTCTTT; cdr3_aa: CASSEARGLNTEAFF; d_call: -; v_call: TRBV2; j_call: TRBJ1-1; clone_size: -
cdr3_nt: TGTGCCACCAGCAGAGATGGGGGCGCAGGGGCCAACGTCCTGACTTTC; cdr3_aa: CATSRDGGAGANVLTF; d_call: -; v_call: TRBV15; j_call: TRBJ2-6; clone_size: -
cdr3_nt: TGTGCCATCGGACAGGGACATAATTCACCCCTCCACTTT; cdr3_aa: CAIGQGHNSPLHF; d_call: TRBD1; v_call: TRBV10-3; j_call: TRBJ1-6; clone_size: -
cdr3_nt: TGTGCCAGCAGCGTACAGGGTCACAGCGGGGAGCTGTTTTTT; cdr3_aa: CASSVQGHSGELFF; d_call: -; v_call: TRBV9; j_call: TRBJ2-2; clone_size: -
cdr3_nt: TGCGCCAGCAGCATACAACAGGGGAACACTGAAGCTTTCTTT; cdr3_aa: CASSIQQGNTEAFF; d_call: -; v_call: TRBV5-1; j_call: TRBJ1-1; clone_size: few
cdr3_nt: TGTGCCAGCAGTGACGTCGGGGGCACTGAAGCTTTCTTT; cdr3_aa: CASSDVGGTEAFF; d_call: -; v_call: TRBV6-4; j_call: TRBJ1-1; clone_size: once
cdr3_nt: TGTGCCATCAGTATAGGAGTCTCTGGGGCCAACGTCCTGACTTTC; cdr3_aa: CAISIGVSGANVLTF; d_call: -; v_call: TRBV10-3; j_call: TRBJ2-6; clone_size: -
cdr3_nt: TGTGCCAGCATGACGGGGGGAAGGGAGACCCAGTACTTC; cdr3_aa: CASMTGGRETQYF; d_call: TRBD2; v_call: TRBV2; j_call: TRBJ2-5; clone_size: -
cdr3_nt: TGCGCCAGCAGTTGGACAGGGGATTCGGCAGATACGCAGTATTTT; cdr3_aa: CASSWTGDSADTQYF; d_call: TRBD1; v_call: TRBV5-1; j_call: TRBJ2-3; clone_size: -
cdr3_nt: TGTGCCAGCTCACCGGCAGGGGCTAGCAATCAGCCCCAGCATTTT; cdr3_aa: CASSPAGASNQPQHF; d_call: -; v_call: TRBV18; j_call: TRBJ1-5; clone_size: -